These 2 T cell receptor beta chains were all obtained from the same sample, sequenced in a study of T cells in Graves' hyperthyroidism and ophthalmopathy. Template material for amplifying TCR beta CDR3 regions consisted of RNA transcripts. The HTBI set primed first-round TCR CDR3 RT-PCR. In TCRdb, the multiplex PCR reads were re-called with MiXCR into one record per CDR3 protein. The sample lists some 800,000 distinct CDR3 sequences; approximately 40% were seen once. Specimen: blood. The receptors were sampled from a man between 18 and 29 years old with Graves' hyperthyroidism.

V and J are TRBV6-1 and TRBJ2-7; D possibly uses TRBD1 or TRBD2 (6 bases each). CDR3 length equals 11 residues. Deletions cut 6 bases from V and 9 bases from J, with 12 bases between. The germline gives CDR1 MNHNS, CDR2 SASEGT. CDR3 region: CASSRGGRQYF. The CDR3 nucleotides are TGTGCCAGCAGCCGAGGGGGGAGGCAGTACTTC.

J is TRBJ1-5 and V is TRBV27; no reliable D call. There are 14 residues in the CDR3. V shed 6 bases and J shed 0 bases, with 9 bases lying between them. CDR1 and CDR2 from the germline V gene are MNHEY and SMNVEV (reference sequence). As DNA, the CDR3 is TGTGCCAGCAGCCGCCTCGCTAGCAATCAGCCCCAGCATTTT. Translation: CASSRLASNQPQHF.